The 10 T cell receptor beta chains reported below all come from one sample, sequenced in a study of CD8+CD57+ T cells in acquired aplastic anemia. Genomic DNA, serving as template, underwent TCR beta VDJ and CDR3 profiling. Each CDR3 protein gets one entry after TCRdb re-called the reads with MiXCR. Of about 190,000 distinct CDR3 sequences detected, less than 70% appear once; the ten largest clones hold roughly 15%. The sequencing sample was made of sorted CD4+, CD8+, or CD8+CD57+ T cells (not recorded which) from PBMCs. These receptors came from a human donor in good health, serving as a control.

V is TRBV5-1 and J is TRBJ1-1; D is unresolved. Germline CDR1 is SGHRS and CDR2 is YFSETQ. This CDR3 contains 16 residues. Trimming removed 0 bases from V and 1 base from J, with 13 bases in between. The CDR3 protein is CASSLDPGRRNTEAFF. Written as DNA, the CDR3 is TGCGCCAGCAGCTTGGACCCCGGGCGGAGGAACACTGAAGCTTTCTTT.

Concerning this clonotype itself: With a much larger clone just one base away, this may be a read error. The rearrangement joins TRBV6-6 to TRBJ2-4, with a tentative D call TRBD2 (6 bases). The germline V gene has CDR1 MNHNY and CDR2 SVGAGI (reference sequence). The CDR3 loop spans 16 amino acids. V was clipped by 6 bases and J by 0 bases, with 15 bases between them. The CDR3 sequence: CASRRSGGVAKNIQYF. CDR3 bases: TGTGCCAGCAGACGCTCTGGCGGGGTAGCCAAAAACATTCAGTACTTC.

A single count supports this clonotype. Relative to the germline gene, one junction end is altered; a read error may explain this. The chain employs TRBV30 and TRBJ1-3; D not resolved. There are 13 residues in the CDR3. Germline V CDR1 and CDR2: GTSNPN, SVGIG (reference sequence). The CDR3 loop is CAWSGLSGNTIHF. The CDR3 region has the DNA TGTGCCTGGAGCGGTCTCTCTGGAAACACCATACATTTT.

V gene TRBV7-2 combines with J gene TRBJ2-7, with D possibly called TRBD1 or TRBD2 (5 bases each). Trimming left V 5 bases short and J 2 bases short, with 28 bases between. In germline, CDR1 is SGHTA, CDR2 FQGNSA. The CDR3 has 19 residues. CDR3 sequence reads: CASSPQRGAITFLTYEQYF. CDR3 DNA sequence: TGTGCCAGCAGCCCACAAAGAGGGGCTATTACCTTCCTAACCTACGAGCAGTACTTC.

In the case of this clonotype: A junction boundary mismatches the germline segment, possibly from a read error. This chain joins TRBV29-1 and TRBJ1-2, with D perhaps matching TRBD1 (5 bases). Germline V CDR1 and CDR2: SQVTM, ANQGSEA. CDR3 length: 14 amino acids. The CDR3 sequence: CSVEDFPGRDGCTF. The CDR3 region has the DNA TGCAGCGTTGAAGATTTCCCAGGGAGGGATGGCTGCACCTTC.

Of note for this clonotype: Just one base apart from a much larger clone, this may be a read error. The chain has TRBV29-1 and TRBJ2-7; D uncertain. Germline CDR1 and CDR2: SQVTM and ANQGSEA. Trimming left V 4 bases short and J 5 bases short, with 9 bases between. The CDR3 runs to 11 residues. The CDR3 sequence: CSVGSYHEQYF. CDR3 DNA sequence: TGCAGCGTTGGATCTTACCACGAGCAGTACTTC.

The chain combines TRBV19 with TRBJ1-5, with TRBD1 identical over 8 bases. The CDR3 has 13 amino acids. Germline CDR1 is LNHDA and CDR2 is SQIVND (reference sequence). V shed 10 bases, J shed 2 bases, and the junction held 4 bases outside the gene matches. In nucleotides, the CDR3 is TGTGCCATCGGACAGGGTCGCAATCAGCCCCAGCATTTT. As protein: CAIGQGRNQPQHF.

This clonotype was observed many times. The chain uses TRBV9 and TRBJ2-1, with 9 nucleotides matching TRBD2. The CDR3 is 15 amino acids. Germline V gene data show CDR1 as SGDLS and CDR2 as YYNGEE. V lost 3 bases, J lost 8 bases, and 9 bases stayed unmatched. The CDR3 sequence: CASSEGGGAWDEQFF. The CDR3 DNA reads as TGTGCCAGCAGCGAGGGCGGGGGGGCTTGGGATGAGCAGTTCTTC. The variable domain in full, with the rest retrieved from reference TRBV9 and TRBJ2-1, is DSGVTQTPKHLITATGQRVTLRCSPRSGDLSVYWYQQSLDQGLQFLIQYYNGEERAKGNILERFSAQQFPDLHSELNLSSLELGDSALYFCASSEGGGAWDEQFFGPGTRLTVL.

This chain links TRBV28 with TRBJ1-2; TRBD1 might be the D (5 bases). The ends were cut back, 10 bases at V and 4 bases at J, with 10 bases in the middle. The CDR3 spans 11 residues. CDR1 is MDHEN, CDR2 SYDVKM, per germline. Here the CDR3 reads CATTGGYGYTF. The DNA for the CDR3 is TGTGCCACCACGGGGGGCTATGGCTACACCTTC.

In DNA form, the CDR3 reads TGTGCCATCAGTGAGGCCTCCTACGAGCAGTACTTC. Residues: CAISEASYEQYF. The genes are TRBV10-3 and TRBJ2-7; D gene unclear. The CDR3 totals 12 residues. The V gene lost 2 bases and the J gene lost 0 bases, with 2 bases spanning the gap. Germline V gives CDR1 ENHRY, CDR2 SYGVKD.